This passage covers 3 T cell receptor beta chains from one sample sequenced in a study of T cell repertoires in cytomegalovirus infection. TCRdb reprocessed the reads with MiXCR, giving one entry per CDR3 protein. Among about 900,000 distinct CDR3 sequences listed, approximately 31% were seen once. These receptors have no identified antigens. Sequencing was performed on cultured CD8+ T cells from PBMCs, taken from culture after CMV antigen stimulation. These receptors were taken from a human donor in good health (CMV status not recorded). Some clones in this sample may be carry-over from other donors' samples.

In its sample, this clonotype was seen a few times. The chain couples TRBV14 to TRBJ2-1; D may be TRBD2 (7 bases). CDR3 size: 16 residues. The ends were cut back, 0 bases at V and 6 bases at J, with 15 bases in the middle. CDR1 and CDR2 from the germline V gene are SGHDN and FVKESK. CDR3 in DNA: TGTGCCAGCAGCCAAGAAAGAGGGGGGGCGTTCAATGAGCAGTTCTTC. As protein: CASSQERGGAFNEQFF. Supplemented by reference TRBV14 and TRBJ2-1, the full variable domain reads EAGVTQFPSHSVIEKGQTVTLRCDPISGHDNLYWYRRVMGKEIKFLLHFVKESKQDESGMPNNRFLAERTGGTYSTLKVQPAELEDSGVYFCASSQERGGAFNEQFFGPGTRLTVL.

The gene calls are TRBV7-8 and TRBJ2-5; weak D call: TRBD1 (5 bases). CDR1 is SGHVS, CDR2 FQNEAQ, per germline. V was pared by 4 bases and J by 1 base, with 10 bases between. CDR3 length equals 14 residues. The CDR3 reads CASSSLRAQETQYF. The CDR3 coding sequence is TGTGCCAGCAGCTCTCTCAGGGCCCAAGAGACCCAGTACTTC.

The chain has TRBV10-3 and TRBJ2-5; TRBD2 agrees at 10 bases. After removal of 0 bases from V and 5 bases from J, the junction contained 6 bases not matched to a gene. Germline V CDR1 and CDR2: ENHRY, SYGVKD. CDR3 size: 16 residues. For the CDR3, the DNA is TGTGCCATCAGTGAGTCAAGCGGGGGGGCCTTTGAGACCCAGTACTTC. Amino acids: CAISESSGGAFETQYF.